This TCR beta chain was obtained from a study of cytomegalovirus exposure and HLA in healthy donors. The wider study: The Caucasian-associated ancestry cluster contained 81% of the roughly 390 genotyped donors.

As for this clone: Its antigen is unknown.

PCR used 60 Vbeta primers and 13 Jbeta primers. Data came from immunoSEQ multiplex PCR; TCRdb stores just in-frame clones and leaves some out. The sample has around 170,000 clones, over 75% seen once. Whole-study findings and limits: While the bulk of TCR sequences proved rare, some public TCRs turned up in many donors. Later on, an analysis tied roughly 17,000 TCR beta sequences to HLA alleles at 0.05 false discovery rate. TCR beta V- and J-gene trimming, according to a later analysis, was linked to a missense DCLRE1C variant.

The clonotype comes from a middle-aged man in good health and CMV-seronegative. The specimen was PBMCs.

Here the CDR3 DNA reads TGTGCCAGCAGCTTGGATCGGGGATCCTATGGCTACACCTTC. Amino acids: CASSLDRGSYGYTF. The J gene is TRBJ1-2, the V gene TRBV5-5; D unresolved. V was shortened by 0 bases and J by 4 bases, with 10 bases between the two germline ends. In germline, CDR1 is SGHKS, CDR2 YYEKEE (reference sequence). The CDR3 length is 14 residues.